Reported below is one T cell receptor beta chain. The CDR3 runs 16 residues. The germline V gene encodes CDR1 KGHSH and CDR2 LQKENI. V shed 4 bases and J shed 8 bases, with 23 bases lying between them. This table comes from immunoSEQ multiplex PCR, and its TCRdb copy is limited to in-frame clones, with some not included. The table shows about 300,000 clones, with around 84% occurring only once. The data were obtained in a study of blood T cell repertoires in COVID-19. Study at large: Sample material is recorded as cDNA or gDNA derived from T cells, B-cell-depleted T cells, or PBMCs.

The rearrangement links TRBV18 to TRBJ1-2; weak D call: TRBD1 (5 bases). This sequence originates from a woman in her twenties or thirties who had been exposed to COVID-19. Sequenced sample: PBMCs or T cells enriched from blood (not recorded which). The DNA of the CDR3 is TGTGCCAGCTCACAATTCGGTCGACAGCAGCCTAAGGGCTACACCTTC. Translating it yields CASSQFGRQQPKGYTF. The whole variable domain, remainder taken from reference TRBV18 and TRBJ1-2, is NAGVMQNPRHLVRRRGQEARLRCSPMKGHSHVYWYRQLPEEGLKFMVYLQKENIIDESGMPKERFSAEFPKEGPSILRIQQVVRGDSAAYFCASSQFGRQQPKGYTFGSGTRLTVV.